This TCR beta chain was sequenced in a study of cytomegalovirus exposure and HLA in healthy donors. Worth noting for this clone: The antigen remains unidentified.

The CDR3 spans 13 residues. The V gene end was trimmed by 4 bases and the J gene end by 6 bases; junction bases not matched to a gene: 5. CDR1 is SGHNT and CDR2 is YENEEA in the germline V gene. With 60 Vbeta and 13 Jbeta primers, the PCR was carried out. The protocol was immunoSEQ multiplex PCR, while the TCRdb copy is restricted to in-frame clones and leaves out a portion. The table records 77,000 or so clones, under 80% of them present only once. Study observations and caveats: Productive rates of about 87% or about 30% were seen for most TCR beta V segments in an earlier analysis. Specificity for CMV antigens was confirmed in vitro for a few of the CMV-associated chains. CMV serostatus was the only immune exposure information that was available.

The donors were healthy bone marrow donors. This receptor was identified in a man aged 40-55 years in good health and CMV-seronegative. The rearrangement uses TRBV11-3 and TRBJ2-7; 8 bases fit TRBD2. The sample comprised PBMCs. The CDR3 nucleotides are TGTGCCAGCAGCTCCAGCGGGAGAGGCGAGCAGTACTTC. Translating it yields CASSSSGRGEQYF.